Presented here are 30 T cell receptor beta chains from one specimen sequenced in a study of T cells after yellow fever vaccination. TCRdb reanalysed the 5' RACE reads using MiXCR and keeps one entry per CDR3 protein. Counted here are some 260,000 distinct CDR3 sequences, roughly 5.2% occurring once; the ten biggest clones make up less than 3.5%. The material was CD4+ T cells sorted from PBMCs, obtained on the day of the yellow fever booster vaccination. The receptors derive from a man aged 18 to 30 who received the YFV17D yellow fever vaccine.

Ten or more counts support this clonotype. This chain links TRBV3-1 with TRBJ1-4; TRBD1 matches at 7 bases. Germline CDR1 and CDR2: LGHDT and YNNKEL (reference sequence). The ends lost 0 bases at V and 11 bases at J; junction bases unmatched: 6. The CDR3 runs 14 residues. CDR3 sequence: CASSQDWTGRKLFF. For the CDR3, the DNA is TGTGCCAGCAGCCAAGATTGGACAGGACGGAAACTGTTTTTT.

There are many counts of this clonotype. Here the CDR3 DNA reads TGTGCCACTCAGGGAGTCTCTTTCAAAAACATTCAGTACTTC. Translation: CATQGVSFKNIQYF. The chain recombines TRBV21-1 with TRBJ2-4; whether TRBD1, the table's D call, matches the DNA was not checked. TRBV21-1 is recorded as a pseudogene. The CDR3 extends over 14 amino acids.

The CDR3 DNA follows: TGCAGTCCCAGGGCGGGGGGCTTTAATGAGCAGTTCTTC. It specifies CSPRAGGFNEQFF. The gene calls are TRBV20-1 and TRBJ2-1, with 8 bases lining up with TRBD2. The trim removed 8 bases at V and 7 bases at J, leaving 10 bases unmatched. Germline V gene lookup returns CDR1 DFQATT and CDR2 SNEGSKA (reference sequence). CDR3 length equals 13 residues.

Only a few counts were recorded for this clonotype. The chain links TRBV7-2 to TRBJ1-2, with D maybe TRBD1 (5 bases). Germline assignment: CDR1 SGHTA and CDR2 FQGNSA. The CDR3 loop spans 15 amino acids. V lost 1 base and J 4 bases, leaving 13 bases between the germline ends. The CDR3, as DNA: TGTGCCAGCAGCTTAGAATCCGGGGGTGGCTATGGCTACACCTTC. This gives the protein CASSLESGGGYGYTF.

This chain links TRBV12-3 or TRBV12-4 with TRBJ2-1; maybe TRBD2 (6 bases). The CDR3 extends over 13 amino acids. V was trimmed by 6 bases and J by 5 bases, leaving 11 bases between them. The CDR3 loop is CASRRSGDNEQFF. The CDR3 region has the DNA TGTGCCAGCAGAAGGTCGGGGGACAATGAGCAGTTCTTC.

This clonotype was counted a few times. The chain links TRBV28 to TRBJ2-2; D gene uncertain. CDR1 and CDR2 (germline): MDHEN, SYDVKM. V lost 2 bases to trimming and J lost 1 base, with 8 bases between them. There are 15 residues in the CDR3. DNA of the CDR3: TGTGCCAGCAGTTTAAGGGTACGGAACACCGGGGAGCTGTTTTTT. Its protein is CASSLRVRNTGELFF.

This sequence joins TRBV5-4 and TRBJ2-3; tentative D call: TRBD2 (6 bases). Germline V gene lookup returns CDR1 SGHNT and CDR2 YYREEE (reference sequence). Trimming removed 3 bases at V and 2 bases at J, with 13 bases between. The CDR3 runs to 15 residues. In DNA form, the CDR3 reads TGTGCCAGCAGCTGGGGAGGATCCGCCACAGATACGCAGTATTTT. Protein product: CASSWGGSATDTQYF.

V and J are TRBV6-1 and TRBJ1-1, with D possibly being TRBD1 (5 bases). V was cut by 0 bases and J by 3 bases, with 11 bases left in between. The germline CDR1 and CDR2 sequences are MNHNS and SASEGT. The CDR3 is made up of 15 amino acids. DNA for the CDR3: TGTGCCAGCAGTGAAGCGCTGGAGGGGTACACTGAAGCTTTCTTT. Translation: CASSEALEGYTEAFF.

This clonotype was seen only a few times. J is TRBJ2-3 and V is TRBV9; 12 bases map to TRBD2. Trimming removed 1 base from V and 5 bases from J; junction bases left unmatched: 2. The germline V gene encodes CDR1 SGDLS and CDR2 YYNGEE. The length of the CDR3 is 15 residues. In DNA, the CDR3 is TGTGCCAGCAGCGTACTAGCGGGGGGGGGAGATACGCAGTATTTT. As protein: CASSVLAGGGDTQYF.

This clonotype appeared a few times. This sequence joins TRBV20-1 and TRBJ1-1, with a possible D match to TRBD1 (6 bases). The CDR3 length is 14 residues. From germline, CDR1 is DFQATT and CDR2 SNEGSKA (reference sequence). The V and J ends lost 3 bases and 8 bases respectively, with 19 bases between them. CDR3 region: CSARDPGQKTEAFF. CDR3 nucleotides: TGCAGTGCTAGGGACCCGGGACAAAAAACGGAAGCTTTCTTT.

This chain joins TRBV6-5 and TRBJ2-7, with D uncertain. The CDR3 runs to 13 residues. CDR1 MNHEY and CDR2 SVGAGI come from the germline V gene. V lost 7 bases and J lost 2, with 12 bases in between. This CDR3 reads CASTGRSPYEQYF. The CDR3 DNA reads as TGTGCCAGCACGGGCAGGTCTCCCTACGAGCAGTACTTC.

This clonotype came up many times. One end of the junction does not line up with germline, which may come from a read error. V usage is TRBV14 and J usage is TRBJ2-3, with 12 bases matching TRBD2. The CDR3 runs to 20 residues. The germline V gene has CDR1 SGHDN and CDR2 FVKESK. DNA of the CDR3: TGTGCCAGCAGTCAAGTACCCCGAACCGGGACTAGCGGGAGCACAGATACGCAGTATTTT. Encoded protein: CASSQVPRTGTSGSTDTQYF.

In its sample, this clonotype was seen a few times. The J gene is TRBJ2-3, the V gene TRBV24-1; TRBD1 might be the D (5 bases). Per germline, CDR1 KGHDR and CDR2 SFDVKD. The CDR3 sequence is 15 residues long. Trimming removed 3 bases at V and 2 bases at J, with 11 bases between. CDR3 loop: CATSDLVGDTDTQYF. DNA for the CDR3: TGTGCCACCAGTGATCTCGTAGGGGACACAGATACGCAGTATTTT.

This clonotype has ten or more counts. The chain's CDR3 is CASSYRGGYEQYV. The CDR3 region has the DNA TGTGCCAGCAGTTATCGAGGTGGCTACGAGCAGTACGTC. V is TRBV6-2 or TRBV6-3 and J is TRBJ2-7; D is uncertain. The germline V gene has CDR1 MNHEY and CDR2 SVGEGT. The CDR3 is 13 amino acids. Trimming shortened V by 3 bases and J by 3 bases, and 9 bases separated the two germline ends.

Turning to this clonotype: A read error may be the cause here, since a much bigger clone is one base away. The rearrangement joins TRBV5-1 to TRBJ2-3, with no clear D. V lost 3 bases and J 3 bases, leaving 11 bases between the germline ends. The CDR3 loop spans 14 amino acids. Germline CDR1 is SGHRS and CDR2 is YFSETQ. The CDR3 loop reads CASSWIFGTDTQYF. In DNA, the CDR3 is TGCGCCAGCAGCTGGATCTTCGGGACAGATACGCAGTATTTT.

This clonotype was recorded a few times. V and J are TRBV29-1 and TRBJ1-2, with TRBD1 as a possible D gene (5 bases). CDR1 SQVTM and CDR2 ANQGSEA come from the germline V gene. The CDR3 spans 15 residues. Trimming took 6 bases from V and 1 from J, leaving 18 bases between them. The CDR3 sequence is CSVGRVGGDNYGYTF. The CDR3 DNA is TGCAGCGTGGGTCGTGTCGGGGGGGATAACTATGGCTACACCTTC.

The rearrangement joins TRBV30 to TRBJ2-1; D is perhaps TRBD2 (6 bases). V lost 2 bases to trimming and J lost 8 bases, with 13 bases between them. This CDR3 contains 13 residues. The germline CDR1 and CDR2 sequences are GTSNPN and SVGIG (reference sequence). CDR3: CAWSRWEVDEQFF. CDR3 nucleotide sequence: TGTGCCTGGAGTAGATGGGAGGTGGATGAGCAGTTCTTC.

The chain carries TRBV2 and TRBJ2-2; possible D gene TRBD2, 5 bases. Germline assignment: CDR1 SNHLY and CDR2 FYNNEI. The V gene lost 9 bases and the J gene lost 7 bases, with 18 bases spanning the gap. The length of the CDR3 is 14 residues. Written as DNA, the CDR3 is TGTGCCAGTTCGATCGGACTGTCCAACGGGGAGCTGTTTTTT. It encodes CASSIGLSNGELFF.

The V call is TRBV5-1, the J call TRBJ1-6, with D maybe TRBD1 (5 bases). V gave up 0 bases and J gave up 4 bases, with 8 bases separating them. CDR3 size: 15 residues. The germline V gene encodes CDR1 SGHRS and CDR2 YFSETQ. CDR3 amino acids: CASSLAGTYNSPLHF. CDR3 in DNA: TGCGCCAGCAGCTTGGCCGGGACGTATAATTCACCCCTCCACTTT.

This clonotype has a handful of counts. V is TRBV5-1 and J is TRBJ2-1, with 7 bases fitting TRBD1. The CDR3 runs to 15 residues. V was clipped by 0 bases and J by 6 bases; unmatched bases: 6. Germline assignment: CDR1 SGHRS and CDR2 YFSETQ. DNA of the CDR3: TGCGCCAGCAGCTTGGAAGGGGGCATCATCAATGAGCAGTTCTTC. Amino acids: CASSLEGGIINEQFF.

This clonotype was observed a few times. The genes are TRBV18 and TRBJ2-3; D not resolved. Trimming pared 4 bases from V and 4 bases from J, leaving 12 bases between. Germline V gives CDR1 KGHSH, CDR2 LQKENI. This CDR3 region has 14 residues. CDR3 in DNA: TGTGCCAGCTCACTATACTTCAGATCAGATACGCAGTATTTT. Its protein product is CASSLYFRSDTQYF.

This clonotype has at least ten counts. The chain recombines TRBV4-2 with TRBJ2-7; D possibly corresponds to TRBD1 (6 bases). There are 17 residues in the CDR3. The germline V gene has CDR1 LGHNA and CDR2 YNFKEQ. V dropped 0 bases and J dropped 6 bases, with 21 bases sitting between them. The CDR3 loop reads CASSQDAPVGTSFEQYF. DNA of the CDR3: TGTGCCAGCAGCCAAGATGCCCCGGTGGGGACAAGCTTCGAGCAGTACTTC.

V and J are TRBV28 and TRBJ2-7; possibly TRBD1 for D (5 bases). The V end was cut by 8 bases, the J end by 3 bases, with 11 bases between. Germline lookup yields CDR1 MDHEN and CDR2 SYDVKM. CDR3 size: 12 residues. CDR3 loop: CASGRQSYEQYV. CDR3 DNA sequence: TGTGCCAGCGGACGACAGAGCTACGAGCAGTACGTC.

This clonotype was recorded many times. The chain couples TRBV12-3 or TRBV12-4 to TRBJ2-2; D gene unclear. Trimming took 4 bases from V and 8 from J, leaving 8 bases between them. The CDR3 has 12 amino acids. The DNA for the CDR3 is TGTGCCAGCAGTTACGGACGGGGGGAGCTGTTTTTT. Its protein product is CASSYGRGELFF.

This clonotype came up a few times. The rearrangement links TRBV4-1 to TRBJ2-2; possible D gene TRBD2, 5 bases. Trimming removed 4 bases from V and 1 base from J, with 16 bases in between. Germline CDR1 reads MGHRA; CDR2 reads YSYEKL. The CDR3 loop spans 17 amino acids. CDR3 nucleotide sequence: TGCGCCAGCAGCCTCGAGAGTAGCGTGTTGAACACCGGGGAGCTGTTTTTT. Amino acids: CASSLESSVLNTGELFF.

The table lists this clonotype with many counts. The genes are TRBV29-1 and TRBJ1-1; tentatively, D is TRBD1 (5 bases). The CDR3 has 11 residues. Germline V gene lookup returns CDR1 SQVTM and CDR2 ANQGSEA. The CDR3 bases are TGCGAGGGGTCGGTCGGCACTGAAGCTTTCTTT. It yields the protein CEGSVGTEAFF.

The CDR3 protein is CAISPDKGKETQYF. The DNA for the CDR3 is TGTGCCATCAGCCCCGACAAAGGGAAAGAGACCCAGTACTTC. The rearrangement joins TRBV10-3 to TRBJ2-5; D gene uncertain. Trimming removed 6 bases from V and 3 bases from J, with 14 bases in between. Per the germline V gene, CDR1 is ENHRY and CDR2 is SYGVKD. CDR3 length equals 14 residues.

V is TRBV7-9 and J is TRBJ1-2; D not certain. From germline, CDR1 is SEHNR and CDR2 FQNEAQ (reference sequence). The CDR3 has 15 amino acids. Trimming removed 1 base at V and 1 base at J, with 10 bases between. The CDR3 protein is CASSLVTPNNYGYTF. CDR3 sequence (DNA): TGTGCCAGCAGCTTAGTAACCCCGAATAACTATGGCTACACCTTC. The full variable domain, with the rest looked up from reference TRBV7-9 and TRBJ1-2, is DTGVSQNPRHKITKRGQNVTFRCDPISEHNRLYWYRQTLGQGPEFLTYFQNEAQLEKSRLLSDRFSAERPKGSFSTLEIQRTEQGDSAMYLCASSLVTPNNYGYTFGSGTRLTVV.

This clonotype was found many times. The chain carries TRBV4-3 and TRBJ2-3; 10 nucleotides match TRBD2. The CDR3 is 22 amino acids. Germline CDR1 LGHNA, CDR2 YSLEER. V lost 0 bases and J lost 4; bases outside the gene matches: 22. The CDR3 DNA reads TGCGCCAGCAGCCAAGAGGCTTCTGGTCTAGCGGGGGTCCCCCTCCGAGCAGATACGCAGTATTTT. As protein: CASSQEASGLAGVPLRADTQYF.

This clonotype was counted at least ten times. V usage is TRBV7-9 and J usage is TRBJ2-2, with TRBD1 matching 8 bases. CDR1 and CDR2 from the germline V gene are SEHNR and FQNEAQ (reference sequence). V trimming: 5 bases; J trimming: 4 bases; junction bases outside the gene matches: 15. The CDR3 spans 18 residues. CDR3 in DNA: TGTGCCAGCAGCCCGAAGTCTACAGGGGGAATAGGCACCGGGGAGCTGTTTTTT. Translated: CASSPKSTGGIGTGELFF.